The 17 T cell receptor beta chains below were found in one sample sequenced in a study of PD-1 blockade in classical Hodgkin lymphoma. Assay: immunoSEQ multiplex PCR; the TCRdb copy retains only in-frame clones and omits some. The sample consists of about 98,000 clones, roughly 90% of them appearing once. No patient escaped relapse after autologous stem cell transplantation, and brentuximab vedotin exposure varied. The sample in question was peripheral blood mononuclear cells (PBMCs), obtained at baseline. These TCRs come from a human donor with classical Hodgkin lymphoma.

The chain has TRBV6-6 and TRBJ2-1; 7 nucleotides agree with TRBD1. Per germline, CDR1 MNHNY and CDR2 SVGAGI (reference sequence). The CDR3 totals 14 residues. V dropped 7 bases and J dropped 4; count of bases not matched to a gene: 7. The CDR3 region has the DNA TGTGCCAGCATTCCTACAGGGGTATACAATGAGCAGTTCTTC. Amino acid sequence: CASIPTGVYNEQFF.

The chain links TRBV6-5 to TRBJ1-2; TRBD1 matches 8 bases. The CDR3 covers 14 residues. Germline V gene lookup returns CDR1 MNHEY and CDR2 SVGAGI. Trimming removed 6 bases from V and 7 bases from J; junction bases left unmatched: 10. CDR3 amino acids: CASSRMTGVFGYTF. The CDR3, as DNA: TGTGCCAGCAGCCGGATGACAGGGGTTTTTGGCTACACCTTC.

V gene TRBV5-5 combines with J gene TRBJ2-7; 8 bases align to TRBD2. Trimming at V came to 4 bases and at J to 4 bases, leaving 13 bases not matched to a gene. Germline V gives CDR1 SGHKS, CDR2 YYEKEE (reference sequence). The CDR3 extends over 16 amino acids. The CDR3 bases are TGTGCCAGCAGCCTGGGGGTGGCGGGAGGATTATACGAGCAGTACTTC. It codes for CASSLGVAGGLYEQYF.

The genes are TRBV25-1 and TRBJ1-4; D call uncertain. V lost 3 bases, J lost 7 bases, and 15 bases lay in between. The CDR3 is made up of 15 amino acids. Germline V gene sequence: CDR1 MGHDK, CDR2 SYGVNS. In DNA, the CDR3 is TGTGCCAGCAGTGATGTCGGAGGGTACGGTGAAAAACTGTTTTTT. Translating it yields CASSDVGGYGEKLFF.

The count of this clone is one. The gene calls are TRBV10-1 and TRBJ2-5; 10 positions match TRBD2. The ends lost 3 bases at V and 2 bases at J; junction bases unmatched: 3. CDR1 and CDR2 (germline): WNHNN, SYGVQD (reference sequence). The CDR3 loop spans 15 amino acids. CDR3 in amino acids: CASSEAGGAQETQYF. The CDR3 DNA reads as TGCGCCAGCAGTGAAGCGGGAGGGGCACAAGAGACCCAGTACTTC.

The chain joins TRBV19 to TRBJ2-5, with D maybe TRBD1 (5 bases). V shed 1 base and J shed 9 bases, with 18 bases lying between them. Germline lookup yields CDR1 LNHDA and CDR2 SQIVND (reference sequence). The CDR3 extends over 15 amino acids. The CDR3 nucleotides are TGTGCCAGTAGTATAGGCGTTTTAGGGGCCGAGGCCCAGTACTTC. It is translated as CASSIGVLGAEAQYF.

A few counts support this clone. The rearrangement joins TRBV4-2 to TRBJ1-1; D is possibly TRBD1 (6 bases). This CDR3 spans 14 amino acids. Trimming stripped 0 bases from V and 7 bases from J, with 12 bases between. The germline V gene encodes CDR1 LGHNA and CDR2 YNFKEQ. CDR3 region: CASSQDRGRGEAFF. DNA for the CDR3: TGTGCCAGCAGCCAAGACAGGGGAAGGGGTGAAGCTTTCTTT.

This chain uses TRBV9 with TRBJ2-7; 9 bases line up with TRBD1. Trimming at V came to 3 bases and at J to 5 bases, leaving 12 bases not matched to a gene. The CDR3 length is 16 residues. Per the germline V gene, CDR1 is SGDLS and CDR2 is YYNGEE. The CDR3 region is CASSASVWDRDHEQYF. The CDR3 nucleotides read TGTGCCAGCAGCGCCTCGGTGTGGGACAGGGATCACGAGCAGTACTTC.

This clone was detected only once. J is TRBJ2-7 and V is TRBV19, with 14 bases fitting TRBD2. This CDR3 is 18 amino acids long. CDR1 and CDR2 from the germline V gene are LNHDA and SQIVND (reference sequence). The V segment lost 6 bases and the J segment 4 bases; nucleotides outside the gene matches: 14. CDR3 sequence reads: CASRKSGTSGRKLYEQYF. CDR3 nucleotides: TGTGCCAGTAGAAAATCCGGGACTAGCGGGAGAAAGCTTTACGAGCAGTACTTC. Filled out from reference TRBV19 and TRBJ2-7, the complete variable domain reads DGGITQSPKYLFRKEGQNVTLSCEQNLNHDAMYWYRQDPGQGLRLIYYSQIVNDFQKGDIAEGYSVSREKKESFPLTVTSAQKNPTAFYLCASRKSGTSGRKLYEQYFGPGTRLTVT.

The chain combines TRBV6-5 with TRBJ1-6; D unclear. This CDR3 region has 15 residues. V was cut by 0 bases and J by 10 bases, with 13 bases left in between. Germline V gene lookup returns CDR1 MNHEY and CDR2 SVGAGI. The CDR3 nucleotides are TGTGCCAGCAGTTACTCCGGGGAAGAGAAGTCACCCCTCCACTTT. Protein sequence: CASSYSGEEKSPLHF.

This clone was recorded once. The V call is TRBV18, the J call TRBJ2-1, with TRBD2 as a possible D gene (5 bases). V was shortened by 6 bases and J by 7 bases, with 19 bases between the two germline ends. The CDR3 contains 15 residues. Germline CDR1 KGHSH, CDR2 LQKENI. The CDR3 loop reads CASSSGYGHLNEQFF. CDR3 coding DNA: TGTGCCAGCTCGTCGGGGTACGGCCATTTAAATGAGCAGTTCTTC.

The chain recombines TRBV12-5 with TRBJ2-7; no reliable D call. Germline V CDR1 and CDR2: LGHNT, FRNRAP. The CDR3 has 16 amino acids. Trimming cost V 2 bases and J 6 bases, with 20 bases left between them. CDR3 in DNA: TGTGCTAGTGGTTTGTCTCCGGGTCCTACCGTCTCCGAGCAGTACTTC. Its translation is CASGLSPGPTVSEQYF.

This clone was seen a handful of times. The J gene is TRBJ1-1, the V gene TRBV25-1; the match to TRBD1 covers 11 bases. In germline, CDR1 is MGHDK, CDR2 SYGVNS. CDR3 length: 14 amino acids. V was clipped by 9 bases and J by 1 base; unmatched bases: 4. CDR3 bases: TGTGCCAGTCGGGACAGGGGGGCGAACACTGAAGCTTTCTTT. Protein: CASRDRGANTEAFF.

The rearrangement uses TRBV5-1 and TRBJ1-1, with D hard to call. The CDR3 consists of 13 residues. V lost 4 bases, J lost 1 base, and 8 bases lay in between. Germline V gene data show CDR1 as SGHRS and CDR2 as YFSETQ. The CDR3, as DNA: TGCGCCAGCAGCCTATCAACGAACACTGAAGCTTTCTTT. Protein sequence: CASSLSTNTEAFF.

V usage is TRBV30 and J usage is TRBJ2-7; the D gene is possibly TRBD2 (6 bases). CDR1 is GTSNPN, CDR2 SVGIG, per germline (reference sequence). Deletions cut 3 bases from V and 2 bases from J, with 14 bases between. The CDR3 sequence is 14 residues long. CDR3 sequence: CAWRGGVGPYEQYF. In DNA form, the CDR3 reads TGTGCCTGGAGGGGAGGAGTCGGACCCTACGAGCAGTACTTC. The variable domain in full, completed from reference TRBV30 and TRBJ2-7, reads SQTIHQWPATLVQPVGSPLSLECTVEGTSNPNLYWYRQAAGRGLQLLFYSVGIGQISSEVPQNLSASRPQDRQFILSSKKLLLSDSGFYLCAWRGGVGPYEQYFGPGTRLTVT.

The V and J genes are TRBV13 and TRBJ2-1, with 12 nucleotides matching TRBD2. With 0 bases clipped from V and 7 bases from J, the junction kept 4 bases outside the gene matches. CDR1 PRHDT and CDR2 FYEKMQ come from the germline V gene (reference sequence). The length of the CDR3 is 16 residues. The CDR3 DNA follows: TGTGCCAGCAGCTTAGGACTAGCGGGAGGTCAGAATGAGCAGTTCTTC. This sequence encodes CASSLGLAGGQNEQFF.

This sequence joins TRBV6-5 and TRBJ2-7, with a weak D call TRBD2 (5 bases). This CDR3 comprises 13 residues. From germline, CDR1 is MNHEY and CDR2 SVGAGI. Trimming removed 6 bases at V and 1 base at J, with 10 bases between. The CDR3 DNA reads as TGTGCCAGCAGCCCCCGGGGTTCCTACGAGCAGTACTTC. This translates into CASSPRGSYEQYF.